This T cell receptor beta chain was sequenced in a study of cytomegalovirus exposure and HLA in healthy donors (dated by TCRdb to between 2016 and 2019). About the study as a whole: An earlier analysis of a few hundred of the donors reported 250 to 350 Gb of sequence data and around 110 million unique TCR beta sequences obtained from approximately 180 million T cells. Roughly 300 gigabases of sequencing data and approximately 93 million unique TCR sequences were included in an early release covering about 600 HLA-typed donors. The genetic ancestry cluster associated with self-reported Caucasian donors included around 76% of the 350 to 500 genotyped donors. The study aimed to test whether cataloging public T cell receptors could reveal signatures of past pathogen exposure. Using immunosequencing, the study profiled T cell repertoires from 666 subjects and related those repertoires to cytomegalovirus serostatus. Besides the first cohort of 550 to 750 subjects, a separate validation cohort made up of 120 different subjects was used. The study combined high-throughput TCR immunosequencing, statistical association of individual TCRs with disease status, and machine learning to predict cytomegalovirus infection status. To study patterns of TCR occurrence, a later analysis re-analyzed previously published TCR beta repertoires from hundreds of donors and added high-resolution HLA genotyping. Rather than using new phenotypic data, the later analysis identified candidate immune exposures from TCR beta sequences and from how often those sequences occurred across donors. In an earlier analysis of roughly 600 of the donors, high-throughput TCR beta sequencing was used to judge whether each TCR beta V gene segment behaved as functional or pseudogenic. Donor age, sex, ethnicity and CMV serostatus were collected together with the repertoire data. In a later genetic analysis, genome-wide SNP genotypes for 398 of the 666 donors were used, and that subset was treated as a discovery cohort. All discovery cohort repertoires had been generated using a single sequencing platform. Both class I and class II loci were covered by HLA typing, at four-digit resolution. The number of typed donors differed by locus: 629-630 for A, B, C, DRB1 and DQB1; some 500 for DQA1; approximately 600 for DPA1; and about 450 for DPB1. Because of strong linkage in the cohort, roughly five DR-DQ haplotypes were treated as single units for association and clustering. On average, around 240,000 unique TCR beta nucleotide sequences were sequenced per donor among 398 genotyped donors of the cohort, with roughly 18% of those sequences being non-productive.

Study-level results and caveats: Only TCR beta chains were sequenced in this cohort, and the absence of alpha or paired-chain data limited detectable features. In a later analysis, HLA-associated TCR beta chains showed more clonal expansion and lower generation probabilities than non-associated chains that were equally common. Because the 87-base-pair reads could not distinguish some IMGT-functional V segments, including TRBV6-2 and TRBV6-3, those segments were excluded. A later analysis found that TCR association rates varied across HLA loci, with DRB1 alleles showing the most associated TCRs and HLA-C alleles the fewest. A cluster of highly shared sequence variants was judged likely to represent a technical artifact of the sequencing pipeline. In vitro tests confirmed that a few of the cytomegalovirus-associated TCR beta chains recognize cytomegalovirus antigens. Correlated functional status among segregating V segments might reflect linkage disequilibrium, but an unknown experimental factor could not be ruled out. In the study, 150 to 200 TCR beta chains were listed as associated with cytomegalovirus. While some public TCRs were present in many individuals, most TCR sequences turned up only very rarely across donors. Sequencing depth was assumed to be roughly uniform across donors in the presence/absence analyses, though that assumption may not hold. It was suggested by the authors that the approach could potentially be generalized to other disease states and immunological phenotypes. In an earlier analysis of some 550 of the donors, most TCR beta V segments were observed in productive rearrangements about 87% or about 30% of the time, broadly matching IMGT annotations. HLA typing was unavailable for some donors at each locus, so association tests used only the typed subset. Cytomegalovirus status was reported to be diagnosed by the classifier with high specificity and sensitivity in both the original and validation cohorts. An association between a missense DCLRE1C variant and V-gene and J-gene trimming of TCR beta chains was found in a later genetic analysis and replicated in an independent cohort. A later genetic analysis reported fewer N-insertions in productive TCRs among donors in an Asian-associated ancestry cluster than the roughly 620-donor mean. For the cohort, immune exposure information was limited to CMV serostatus. A further reported finding was that TCR beta sequences accurately predicted the HLA-A and HLA-B alleles for most subjects in the first cohort. The earlier analysis of 587 of the donors excluded some 16 rarely observed V segments, including chromosome 9 orphons, because counts were too low. In a later analysis, several top co-occurrence clusters were reported to appear linked to parvovirus B19, influenza, CMV and Epstein-Barr virus. When HLA alleles, especially DR and DQ, strongly co-occurred, attributing TCR associations to individual alleles was difficult. According to a later analysis, most CMV-associated TCR beta chains appeared to be HLA-restricted, and the HLA associations seemed to be driven largely by CMV exposure. A later analysis associated some 17,000 TCR beta sequences with specific HLA alleles at a false discovery rate of 0.05.

Regarding this clone: Its antigen is still unknown. No base quality information exists; no much larger clone differs at one position.

The library was made by the immunoSEQ multiplex PCR assay. For the multiplex PCR, a mixture combining 60 forward primers for TCR Vbeta segments and 13 reverse primers for TCR Jbeta segments was used. The CDR3 region of rearranged TCR beta genes was amplified from genomic DNA by a multiplex PCR assay. On the Illumina HiSeq System, the amplified TCR beta libraries were sequenced as 87-base-pair reads. The authors processed their data as follows. A later analysis tallied tens of millions of unique TCR beta chains across the 666 repertoires, and some 10 million of those chains were shared by two or more donors. Raw reads were error-corrected and collapsed into unique sequences with a nearest-neighbor algorithm that merged closely related sequences to remove PCR and sequencing errors. Alignment of CDR3 sequences to IMGT reference sequences was used to assign V, D and J gene segments. For a sequence to be retained, at least a six-nucleotide match to both a V gene segment and a J gene segment was required. Rearrangements were classified as productive when the CDR3 lacked stop codons and remained in frame with V and J, and all other rearrangements were classified as non-productive. CDR3 was defined by IMGT convention, running from the second conserved V-encoded cysteine to the conserved J-encoded phenylalanine. The earlier analysis of about 570 of the donors excluded any sequence lacking an unambiguous match to a single V gene segment. In an earlier analysis of 587 of the donors, a V segment was called functional when productive rearrangements were above 56.7%, and segregating when the standard deviation between donors exceeded 5%. A statistical classification framework was built to diagnose cytomegalovirus status from the catalog of TCR beta chain sequences. V and J gene assignment, in a later analysis, came from comparing TCR nucleotide sequences with IMGT/GENE-DB human TR gene sequences. A later analysis assigned CDR3 sequences and most-parsimonious VDJ recombination scenarios with the TCRdist pipeline. In a later analysis, each TCR beta chain was defined by its CDR3 amino acid sequence together with its V-gene family, and reads lacking a unique V-gene family were excluded. A later analysis removed over 500 highly shared, low-generation-probability nucleotide sequences to deal with suspected cross-contamination and a sequencing artifact. For each public chain, a later analysis derived a clonal expansion index from normalized ranks of inferred template counts within each repertoire. In a later analysis, generation probabilities were computed with a VDJ recombination model fitted to out-of-frame rearrangements, and the resulting probabilities were checked against IGoR. In a later analysis, TCR-TCR, TCR-HLA and TCR-CMV co-occurrence was scored with hypergeometric tests, and a repertoire-size bias correction was applied to TCR pairs. False discovery rates were estimated in a later analysis by permuting HLA or CMV assignments 20 times. A later analysis grouped co-occurring TCRs with DBSCAN, adding TCRdist sequence similarity when clustering within HLA-allele-positive subsets. Repertoires with fewer than 30,000 or more than 120,000 public chains were left out of co-occurrence clustering, as were about five repertoires with anomalous nucleotide sharing. TCRdb stores this immuneACCESS table with in-frame sequences only. Part of the clones is absent; in the studies checked, under half of the shortfall reflects unresolved V genes, and no reason is known for the rest. V and J calls plus clone size are reproduced from that table; the DNA served to infer D and trimming. The sample profile shows about 190,000 clones; about four fifths of them were found once. About 1.8% of the sample belongs to the ten largest clones.

In total, more than 500 healthy bone marrow donors made up the cohort. Cohort members were all nominally healthy when sampled, although unrecorded immune exposures were likely present. The donor was CMV seronegative and belonged to the group of over 350 seronegative cohort members. Each donor provided a peripheral blood sample, and peripheral blood mononuclear cells were used for TCR beta sequencing. The Qiagen DNeasy Blood Extraction Kit was used to extract genomic DNA from the blood cell samples. The CDR3 has 14 amino acids, counting the end cysteine and phenylalanine. Of all the DNA, just the CDR3 is kept, 42 bases in frame from base 1. The junction shows trimming of 3 bases on V and 3 bases on J, plus 11 bases between the germline ends. CDR1 SEHNR and CDR2 FQNEAQ were looked up in the germline V gene (reference sequence).

Recombination joined TRBV7-9 with TRBJ1-2; the D gene cannot be resolved reliably. Sequences were obtained from PBMCs. The sequence was obtained from a young man in good health and CMV-seronegative. The bases read TGTGCCAGCAGCTTCCCTGCAGGCGACTATGGCTACACCTTC. Translated, it reads CASSFPAGDYGYTF.